This T cell receptor beta chain was captured by sequencing in a study of read filtering for tumor transcriptome and immune sequencing. At the time of active disease, bone marrow was collected from every patient. V was clipped by 8 bases and J by 4 bases, with 16 bases between them. This CDR3 has 14 residues. Germline V CDR1 and CDR2: MNHEY, SVGAGI. The library was built from about 370 ng RNA with molecular barcoded adaptors for alpha/delta and beta/gamma chains. TCRdb re-derived calls from the reads in MiXCR, one entry per CDR3 protein. The sample has about 86,000 distinct CDR3 sequences; around an eighth are singletons.

The sequence derives from a donor over 35 with multiple myeloma. Sequencing was carried out using a population of CD138-negative cells sorted from bone marrow. The rearrangement links TRBV6-5 to TRBJ2-3, with D perhaps assigned TRBD1 or TRBD2 (5 bases each). The CDR3 bases are TGTGCCAGCCACCAGACAGCAGCGGCAGATACGCAGTATTTT. Translating gives CASHQTAAADTQYF.